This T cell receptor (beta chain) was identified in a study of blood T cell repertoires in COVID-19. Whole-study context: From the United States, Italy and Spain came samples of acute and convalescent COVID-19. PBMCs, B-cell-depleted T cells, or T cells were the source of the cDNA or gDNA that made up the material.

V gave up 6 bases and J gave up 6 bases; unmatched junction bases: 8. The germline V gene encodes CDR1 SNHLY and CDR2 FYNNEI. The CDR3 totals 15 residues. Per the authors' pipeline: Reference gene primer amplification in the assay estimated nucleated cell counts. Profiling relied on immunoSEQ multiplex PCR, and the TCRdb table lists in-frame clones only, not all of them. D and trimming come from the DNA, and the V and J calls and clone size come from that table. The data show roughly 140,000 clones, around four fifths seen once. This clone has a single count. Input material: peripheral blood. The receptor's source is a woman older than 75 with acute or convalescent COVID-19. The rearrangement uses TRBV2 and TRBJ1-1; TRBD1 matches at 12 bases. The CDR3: CASSSRDRGQAEAFF. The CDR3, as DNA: TGTGCCAGCAGCTCCCGGGACAGGGGGCAGGCTGAAGCTTTCTTT.